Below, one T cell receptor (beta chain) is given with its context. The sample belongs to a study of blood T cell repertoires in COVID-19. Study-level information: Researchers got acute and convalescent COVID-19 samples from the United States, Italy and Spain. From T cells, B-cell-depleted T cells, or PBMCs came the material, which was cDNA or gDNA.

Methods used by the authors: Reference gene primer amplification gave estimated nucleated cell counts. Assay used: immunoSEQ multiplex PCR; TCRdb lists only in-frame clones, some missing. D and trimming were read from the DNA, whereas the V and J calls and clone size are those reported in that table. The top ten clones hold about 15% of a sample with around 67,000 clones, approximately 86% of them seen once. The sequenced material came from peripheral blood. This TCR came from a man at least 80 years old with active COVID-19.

The CDR3 spells CASSFGTGTPNTGELFF. CDR3 bases: TGTGCCAGCAGCTTCGGGACCGGGACACCGAACACCGGGGAGCTGTTTTTT. V is TRBV5-6 and J is TRBJ2-2, with D possibly matching TRBD1 (6 bases). Trimming took 2 bases from V and 0 from J, leaving 14 bases between them. This CDR3 has 17 amino acids. Germline lookup yields CDR1 SGHDT and CDR2 YYEEEE.